This paragraph reports one T cell receptor (beta chain). These data come from a study of control samples from healthy donors and cancer patients. Germline assignment: CDR1 SEHNR and CDR2 FQNEAQ (reference sequence). Trimming at V came to 8 bases and at J to 1 base, leaving 5 bases not matched to a gene. The CDR3 is made up of 14 amino acids. The assay was immunoSEQ multiplex PCR, and TCRdb's table has in-frame clones only and misses some. The sample has roughly 68,000 clones, under 85% seen once. The chain is built from TRBV7-9 and TRBJ2-1, with 7 bases matching TRBD2. The clonotype originates from a man aged 55 to 69 in good health. The sequenced material came from blood. CDR3 bases: TGTGCCAGCGGTACTAGCGTTTCCTACAATGAGCAGTTCTTC. Residues: CASGTSVSYNEQFF.